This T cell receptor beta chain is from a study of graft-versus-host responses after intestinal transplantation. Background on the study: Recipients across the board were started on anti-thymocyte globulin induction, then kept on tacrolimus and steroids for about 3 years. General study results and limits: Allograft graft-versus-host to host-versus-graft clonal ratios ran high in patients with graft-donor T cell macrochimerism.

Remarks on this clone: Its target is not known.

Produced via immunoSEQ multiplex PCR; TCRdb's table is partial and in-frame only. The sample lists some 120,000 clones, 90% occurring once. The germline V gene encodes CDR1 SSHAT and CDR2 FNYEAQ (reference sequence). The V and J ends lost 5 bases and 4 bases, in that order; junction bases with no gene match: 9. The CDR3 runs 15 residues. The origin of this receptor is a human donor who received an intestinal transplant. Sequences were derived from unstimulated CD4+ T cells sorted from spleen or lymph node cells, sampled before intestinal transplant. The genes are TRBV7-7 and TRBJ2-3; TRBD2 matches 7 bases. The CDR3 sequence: CASSPGLADADTQYF. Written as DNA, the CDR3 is TGTGCCAGCAGCCCCGGGCTAGCGGATGCAGATACGCAGTATTTT.